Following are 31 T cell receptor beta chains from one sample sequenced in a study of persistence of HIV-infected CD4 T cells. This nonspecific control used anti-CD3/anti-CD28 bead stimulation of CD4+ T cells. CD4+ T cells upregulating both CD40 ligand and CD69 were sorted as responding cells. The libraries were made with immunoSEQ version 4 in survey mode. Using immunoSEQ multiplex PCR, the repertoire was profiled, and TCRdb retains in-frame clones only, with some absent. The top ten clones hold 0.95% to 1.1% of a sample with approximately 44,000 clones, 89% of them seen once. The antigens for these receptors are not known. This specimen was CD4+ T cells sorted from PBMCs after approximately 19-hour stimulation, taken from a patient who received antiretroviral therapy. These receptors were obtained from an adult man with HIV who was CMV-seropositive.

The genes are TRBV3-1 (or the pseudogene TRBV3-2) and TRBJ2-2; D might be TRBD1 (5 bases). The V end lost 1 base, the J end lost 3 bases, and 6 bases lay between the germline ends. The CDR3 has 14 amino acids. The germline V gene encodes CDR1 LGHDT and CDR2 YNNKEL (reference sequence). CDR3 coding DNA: TGTGCCAGCAGCCAAGCACAGGACACCGGGGAGCTGTTTTTT. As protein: CASSQAQDTGELFF.

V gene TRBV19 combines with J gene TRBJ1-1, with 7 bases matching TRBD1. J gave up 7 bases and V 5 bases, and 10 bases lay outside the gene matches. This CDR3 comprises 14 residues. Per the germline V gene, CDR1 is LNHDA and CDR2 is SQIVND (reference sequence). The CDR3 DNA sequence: TGTGCCAGTAGTCCCCAGGACAGGCCCAGTGAAGCTTTCTTT. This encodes CASSPQDRPSEAFF. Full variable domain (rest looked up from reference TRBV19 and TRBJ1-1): DGGITQSPKYLFRKEGQNVTLSCEQNLNHDAMYWYRQDPGQGLRLIYYSQIVNDFQKGDIAEGYSVSREKKESFPLTVTSAQKNPTAFYLCASSPQDRPSEAFFGQGTRLTVV.

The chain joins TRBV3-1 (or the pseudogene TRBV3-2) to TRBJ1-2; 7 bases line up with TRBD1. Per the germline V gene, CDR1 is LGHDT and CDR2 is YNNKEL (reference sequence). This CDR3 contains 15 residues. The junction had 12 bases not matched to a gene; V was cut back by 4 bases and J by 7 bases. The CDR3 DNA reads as TGTGCCAGCAGCCCGTCTACGAACCCAGGGGGTGGCTACACCTTC. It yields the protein CASSPSTNPGGGYTF.

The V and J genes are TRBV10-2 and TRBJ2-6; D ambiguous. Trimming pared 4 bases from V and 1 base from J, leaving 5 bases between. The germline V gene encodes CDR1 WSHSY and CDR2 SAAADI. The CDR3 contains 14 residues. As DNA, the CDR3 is TGCGCCAGCAGTGCCGGATCTGGGGCCAACGTCCTGACTTTC. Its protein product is CASSAGSGANVLTF.

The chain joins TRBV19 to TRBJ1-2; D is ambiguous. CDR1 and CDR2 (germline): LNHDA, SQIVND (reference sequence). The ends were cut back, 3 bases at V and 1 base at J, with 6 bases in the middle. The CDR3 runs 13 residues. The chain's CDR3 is CASSIELNYGYTF. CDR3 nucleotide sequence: TGTGCCAGTAGTATCGAACTTAACTATGGCTACACCTTC.

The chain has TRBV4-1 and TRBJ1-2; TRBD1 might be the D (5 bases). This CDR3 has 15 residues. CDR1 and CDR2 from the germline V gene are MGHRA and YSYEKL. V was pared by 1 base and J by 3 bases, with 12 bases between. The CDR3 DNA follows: TGCGCCAGCAGCCAAGGAGGGATCAGGGACTATGGCTACACCTTC. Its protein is CASSQGGIRDYGYTF.

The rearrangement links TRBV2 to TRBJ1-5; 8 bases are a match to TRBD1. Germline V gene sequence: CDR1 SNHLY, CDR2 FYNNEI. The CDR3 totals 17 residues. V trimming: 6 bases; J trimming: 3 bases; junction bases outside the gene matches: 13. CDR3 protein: CASSRGQGGKFNQPQHF. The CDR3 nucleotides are TGTGCCAGCAGCCGCGGACAGGGTGGAAAGTTCAATCAGCCCCAGCATTTT.

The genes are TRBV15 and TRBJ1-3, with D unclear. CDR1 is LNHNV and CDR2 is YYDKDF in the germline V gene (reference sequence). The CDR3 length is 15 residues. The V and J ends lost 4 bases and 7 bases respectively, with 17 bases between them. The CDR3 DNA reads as TGTGCCACCAGCACTGCAAAGGAGCGTATGAACACCATATATTTT. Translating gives CATSTAKERMNTIYF. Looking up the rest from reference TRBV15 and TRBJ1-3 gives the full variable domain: DAMVIQNPRYQVTQFGKPVTLSCSQTLNHNVMYWYQQKSSQAPKLLFHYYDKDFNNEADTPDNFQSRRPNTSFCFLDIRSPGLGDTAMYLCATSTAKERMNTIYFGEGSWLTVV.

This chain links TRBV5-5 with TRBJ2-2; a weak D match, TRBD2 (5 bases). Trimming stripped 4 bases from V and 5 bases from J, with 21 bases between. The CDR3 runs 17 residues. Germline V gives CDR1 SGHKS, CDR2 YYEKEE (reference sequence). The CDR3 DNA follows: TGTGCCAGCAGCCCCTGGCGGGCGGCGGTGGGGACCGGGGAGCTGTTTTTT. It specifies CASSPWRAAVGTGELFF.

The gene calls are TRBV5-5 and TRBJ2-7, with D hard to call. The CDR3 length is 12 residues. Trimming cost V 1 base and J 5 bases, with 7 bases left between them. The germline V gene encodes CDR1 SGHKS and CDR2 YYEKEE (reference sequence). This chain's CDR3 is CASSLSLNEQYF. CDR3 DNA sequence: TGTGCCAGCAGCTTGAGTTTGAACGAGCAGTACTTC. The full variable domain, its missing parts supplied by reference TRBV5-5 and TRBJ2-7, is DAGVTQSPTHLIKTRGQQVTLRCSPISGHKSVSWYQQVLGQGPQFIFQYYEKEERGRGNFPDRFSARQFPNYSSELNVNALLLGDSALYLCASSLSLNEQYFGPGTRLTVT.

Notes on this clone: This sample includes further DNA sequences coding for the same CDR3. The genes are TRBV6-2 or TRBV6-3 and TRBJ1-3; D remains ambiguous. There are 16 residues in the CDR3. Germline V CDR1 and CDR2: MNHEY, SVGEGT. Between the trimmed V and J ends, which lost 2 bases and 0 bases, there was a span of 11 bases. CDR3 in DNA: TGTGCCAGCAGTTACAGAGGATATATCTCTGGAAACACCATATATTTT. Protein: CASSYRGYISGNTIYF.

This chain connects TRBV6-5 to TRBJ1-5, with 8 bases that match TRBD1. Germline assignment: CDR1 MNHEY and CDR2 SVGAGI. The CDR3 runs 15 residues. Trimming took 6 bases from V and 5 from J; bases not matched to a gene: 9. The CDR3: CASSLNRGRDQPQHF. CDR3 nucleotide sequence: TGTGCCAGCAGCCTGAACAGGGGGAGGGATCAGCCCCAGCATTTT.

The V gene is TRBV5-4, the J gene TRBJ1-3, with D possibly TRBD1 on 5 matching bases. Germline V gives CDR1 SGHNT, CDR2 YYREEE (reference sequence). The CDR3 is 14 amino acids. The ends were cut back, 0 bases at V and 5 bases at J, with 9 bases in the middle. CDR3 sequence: CASSLERGRNTIYF. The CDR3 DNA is TGTGCCAGCAGCTTGGAGAGGGGAAGAAACACCATATATTTT.

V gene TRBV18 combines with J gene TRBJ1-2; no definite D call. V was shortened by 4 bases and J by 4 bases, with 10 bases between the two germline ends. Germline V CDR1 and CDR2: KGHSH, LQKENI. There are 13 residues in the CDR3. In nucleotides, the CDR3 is TGTGCCAGCTCACTCACGACGGCCTATGGCTACACCTTC. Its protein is CASSLTTAYGYTF.

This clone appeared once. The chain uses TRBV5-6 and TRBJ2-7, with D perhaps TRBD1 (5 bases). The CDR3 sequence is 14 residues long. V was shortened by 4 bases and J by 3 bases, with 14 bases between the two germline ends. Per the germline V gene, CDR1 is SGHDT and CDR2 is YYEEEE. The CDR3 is CASSQTETYYEQYF. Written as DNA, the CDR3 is TGTGCCAGCAGCCAGACAGAAACATACTACGAGCAGTACTTC.

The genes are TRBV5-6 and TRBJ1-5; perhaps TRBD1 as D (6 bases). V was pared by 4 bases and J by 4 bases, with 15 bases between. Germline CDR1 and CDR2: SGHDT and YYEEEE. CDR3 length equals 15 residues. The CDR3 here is CASSRGGFGNQPQHF. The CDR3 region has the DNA TGTGCCAGCAGCAGGGGGGGCTTCGGGAATCAGCCCCAGCATTTT.

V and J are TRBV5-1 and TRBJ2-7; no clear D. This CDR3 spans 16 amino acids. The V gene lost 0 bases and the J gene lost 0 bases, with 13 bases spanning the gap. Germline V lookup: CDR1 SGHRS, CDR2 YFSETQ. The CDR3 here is CASSLGGRTSSYEQYF. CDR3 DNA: TGCGCCAGCAGCTTGGGTGGCAGAACGAGCTCCTACGAGCAGTACTTC. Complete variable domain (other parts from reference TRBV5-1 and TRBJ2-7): KAGVTQTPRYLIKTRGQQVTLSCSPISGHRSVSWYQQTPGQGLQFLFEYFSETQRNKGNFPGRFSGRQFSNSRSEMNVSTLELGDSALYLCASSLGGRTSSYEQYFGPGTRLTVT.

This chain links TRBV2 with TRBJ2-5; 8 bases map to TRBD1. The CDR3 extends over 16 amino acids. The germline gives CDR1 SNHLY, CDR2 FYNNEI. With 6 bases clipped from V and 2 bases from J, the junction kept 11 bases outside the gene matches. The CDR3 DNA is TGTGCCAGCAGCTCCTCTTCCGGGACAGGACAAGAGACCCAGTACTTC. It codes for CASSSSSGTGQETQYF.

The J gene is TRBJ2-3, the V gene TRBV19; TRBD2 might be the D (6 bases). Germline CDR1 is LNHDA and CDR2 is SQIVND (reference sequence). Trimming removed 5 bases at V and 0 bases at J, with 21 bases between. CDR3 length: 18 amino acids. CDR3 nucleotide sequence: TGTGCCAGTAGTCCCTCGGGCGGGGCGTTAGTTAGCACAGATACGCAGTATTTT. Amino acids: CASSPSGGALVSTDTQYF. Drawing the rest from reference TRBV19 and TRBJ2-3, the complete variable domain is DGGITQSPKYLFRKEGQNVTLSCEQNLNHDAMYWYRQDPGQGLRLIYYSQIVNDFQKGDIAEGYSVSREKKESFPLTVTSAQKNPTAFYLCASSPSGGALVSTDTQYFGPGTRLTVL.

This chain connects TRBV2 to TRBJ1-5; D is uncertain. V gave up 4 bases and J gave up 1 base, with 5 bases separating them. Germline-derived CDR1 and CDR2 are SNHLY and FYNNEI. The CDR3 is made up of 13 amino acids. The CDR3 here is CASSVDSNQPQHF. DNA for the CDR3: TGTGCCAGCAGTGTCGACAGCAATCAGCCCCAGCATTTT.

The CDR3 here is CASSTTVSYEQYF. The CDR3 coding sequence is TGCGCCAGCAGCACGACGGTATCCTACGAGCAGTACTTC. The V and J genes are TRBV5-1 and TRBJ2-7; D is unresolved. Germline-derived CDR1 and CDR2 are SGHRS and YFSETQ. CDR3 length equals 13 residues. The V and J ends lost 4 bases and 1 base respectively, with 9 bases between them. Together with reference TRBV5-1 and TRBJ2-7, the CDR3 gives the full variable domain: KAGVTQTPRYLIKTRGQQVTLSCSPISGHRSVSWYQQTPGQGLQFLFEYFSETQRNKGNFPGRFSGRQFSNSRSEMNVSTLELGDSALYLCASSTTVSYEQYFGPGTRLTVT.

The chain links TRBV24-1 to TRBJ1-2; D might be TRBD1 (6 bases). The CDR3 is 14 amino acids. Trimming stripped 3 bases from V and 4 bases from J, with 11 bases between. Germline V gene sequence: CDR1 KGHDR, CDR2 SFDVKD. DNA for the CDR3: TGTGCCACCAGTGATCCACAGGGCATCTATGGCTACACCTTC. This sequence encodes CATSDPQGIYGYTF.

The CDR3 DNA reads as TGTGCCAGCAGCTTACGGTGGATGGTGAACACTGAAGCTTTCTTT. It is translated as CASSLRWMVNTEAFF. The chain employs TRBV7-8 and TRBJ1-1; D is undetermined. This CDR3 comprises 15 residues. Per the germline V gene, CDR1 is SGHVS and CDR2 is FQNEAQ. Trimming stripped 2 bases from V and 0 bases from J, with 10 bases between.

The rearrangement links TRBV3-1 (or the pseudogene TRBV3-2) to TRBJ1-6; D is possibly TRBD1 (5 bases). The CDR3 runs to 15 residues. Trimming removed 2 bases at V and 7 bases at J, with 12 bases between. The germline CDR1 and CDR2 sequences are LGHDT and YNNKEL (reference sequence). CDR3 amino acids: CASSQMGTGNSPLHF. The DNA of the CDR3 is TGTGCCAGCAGCCAAATGGGGACGGGGAATTCACCCCTCCACTTT.

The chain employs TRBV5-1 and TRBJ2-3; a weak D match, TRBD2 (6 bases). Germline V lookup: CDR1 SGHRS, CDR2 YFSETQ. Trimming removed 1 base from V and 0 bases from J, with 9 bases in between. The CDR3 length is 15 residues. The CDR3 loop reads CASSLSGVSTDTQYF. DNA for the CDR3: TGCGCCAGCAGCTTGTCGGGGGTTAGCACAGATACGCAGTATTTT.

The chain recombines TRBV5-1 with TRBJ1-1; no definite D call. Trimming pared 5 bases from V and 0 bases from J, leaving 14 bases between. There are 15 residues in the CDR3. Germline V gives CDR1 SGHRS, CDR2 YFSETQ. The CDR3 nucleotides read TGCGCCAGCAGGTTCGCCGGGGTCATGAACACTGAAGCTTTCTTT. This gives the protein CASRFAGVMNTEAFF.

The CDR3 reads CASSIRTGGTGELFF. The CDR3 DNA follows: TGTGCCAGTAGTATCAGGACAGGGGGGACCGGGGAGCTGTTTTTT. The rearrangement uses TRBV19 and TRBJ2-2; 10 positions match TRBD1. CDR3 length: 15 amino acids. J lost 5 bases, V lost 3 bases, and 3 bases had no gene match. Germline assignment: CDR1 LNHDA and CDR2 SQIVND (reference sequence).

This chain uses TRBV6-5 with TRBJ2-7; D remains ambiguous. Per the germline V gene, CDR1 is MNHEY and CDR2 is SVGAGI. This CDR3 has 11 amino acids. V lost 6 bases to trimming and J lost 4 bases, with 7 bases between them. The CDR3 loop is CASRIGYEQYF. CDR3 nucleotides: TGTGCCAGCAGGATAGGGTACGAGCAGTACTTC.

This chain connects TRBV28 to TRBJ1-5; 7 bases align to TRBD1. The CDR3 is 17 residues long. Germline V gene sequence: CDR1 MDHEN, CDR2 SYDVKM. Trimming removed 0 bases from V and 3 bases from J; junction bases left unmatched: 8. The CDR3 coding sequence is TGTGCCAGCAGTTTATGGTCCGGGACAGCATACAATCAGCCCCAGCATTTT. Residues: CASSLWSGTAYNQPQHF.

The CDR3 protein is CSASSSSGGSYNEQFF. The CDR3 DNA reads as TGCAGTGCTAGTTCGTCTAGCGGGGGCTCCTACAATGAGCAGTTCTTC. The chain couples TRBV20-1 to TRBJ2-1; TRBD2 agrees at 10 bases. CDR3 length: 16 residues. J lost 0 bases, V lost 3 bases, and 5 bases had no gene match. Per germline, CDR1 DFQATT and CDR2 SNEGSKA (reference sequence).

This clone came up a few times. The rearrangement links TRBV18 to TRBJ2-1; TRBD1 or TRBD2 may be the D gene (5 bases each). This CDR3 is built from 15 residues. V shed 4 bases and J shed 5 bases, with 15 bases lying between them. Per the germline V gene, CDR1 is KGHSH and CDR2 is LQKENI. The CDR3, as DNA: TGTGCCAGCTCACGAGGCCCCGGGGCCGACAATGAGCAGTTCTTC. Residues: CASSRGPGADNEQFF.